The next 18 T cell receptor beta chains were all read from a single sample in a study of T cell repertoires in cytomegalovirus infection. These TCRs are of unknown antigen specificity. One entry per CDR3 protein, called by TCRdb with MiXCR from the reads. The sample lists a few hundred thousand distinct CDR3 sequences, 40% occurring once. This specimen was cultured PBMCs, taken from culture after CMV antigen stimulation. These receptor sequences come from a human donor in good health (CMV status not recorded). Some clones in this sample may be carry-over from other donors' samples.

This clonotype was picked up a small number of times. J is TRBJ2-1 and V is TRBV29-1; D possibly corresponds to TRBD1 (6 bases). The ends were cut back, 6 bases at V and 4 bases at J, with 16 bases in the middle. Germline loops: CDR1 SQVTM, CDR2 ANQGSEA. The CDR3 loop spans 14 amino acids. This chain's CDR3 is CSVWGLEVYNEQFF. CDR3 bases: TGCAGCGTGTGGGGGCTAGAGGTATACAATGAGCAGTTCTTC.

The DNA of the CDR3 is TGTGCCACCAGCAGCCATGGGACAGCAAATCAGCCCCAGCATTTT. It encodes CATSSHGTANQPQHF. V and J are TRBV15 and TRBJ1-5, with TRBD1 matching 7 bases. J lost 4 bases, V lost 3 bases, and 6 bases had no gene match. Per the germline V gene, CDR1 is LNHNV and CDR2 is YYDKDF (reference sequence). The CDR3 consists of 15 residues.

The chain joins TRBV24-1 to TRBJ2-1, with unresolved D. CDR3 length: 14 amino acids. The V and J ends lost 3 bases and 4 bases respectively, with 9 bases between them. The germline gives CDR1 KGHDR, CDR2 SFDVKD. Here the CDR3 reads CATSDSDQYNEQFF. The DNA of the CDR3 is TGTGCCACCAGTGATAGTGACCAGTACAATGAGCAGTTCTTC.

The chain combines TRBV20-1 with TRBJ2-7; D is possibly TRBD1 (5 bases). The V and J ends lost 0 bases and 3 bases respectively, with 15 bases between them. Germline V gene lookup returns CDR1 DFQATT and CDR2 SNEGSKA (reference sequence). The CDR3 loop spans 15 amino acids. The chain's CDR3 is CSARDAPGKIYEQYF. Here the CDR3 DNA reads TGCAGTGCTAGAGATGCCCCAGGGAAGATCTACGAGCAGTACTTC.

V gene TRBV7-2 combines with J gene TRBJ2-4; tentative D call: TRBD1 (5 bases). The CDR3 covers 14 residues. Germline assignment: CDR1 SGHTA and CDR2 FQGNSA. V was cut by 5 bases and J by 7 bases, with 15 bases left in between. Here the CDR3 DNA reads TGTGCCAGCAGCCTCGACAGAACCCGGAACATTCAGTACTTC. Its translation is CASSLDRTRNIQYF.

The CDR3: CASSLGDSVEAFF. The CDR3 coding sequence is TGTGCCAGCAGCTTAGGGGACAGTGTTGAAGCTTTCTTT. This chain joins TRBV7-6 and TRBJ1-1, with 7 bases lining up with TRBD1. Per the germline V gene, CDR1 is SGHVS and CDR2 is FNYEAQ. V gave up 1 base and J gave up 7 bases; unmatched junction bases: 3. CDR3 length equals 13 residues.

The chain has TRBV4-2 and TRBJ2-1; 10 nucleotides agree with TRBD2. The V gene end was trimmed by 8 bases and the J gene end by 4 bases; junction bases not matched to a gene: 8. Germline V lookup: CDR1 LGHNA, CDR2 YNFKEQ. The CDR3 loop spans 15 amino acids. In DNA, the CDR3 is TGTGCCAGCCAGGGGACTAGCGAAATTTACAATGAGCAGTTCTTC. It specifies CASQGTSEIYNEQFF.

This clonotype occurred a few times. The rearrangement links TRBV12-3 or TRBV12-4 to TRBJ1-1, with D possibly being TRBD1 (6 bases). V was trimmed by 7 bases and J by 5 bases, leaving 14 bases between them. There are 13 residues in the CDR3. The CDR3 loop is CASNRDWGTEAFF. DNA for the CDR3: TGTGCCAGCAACAGGGACTGGGGGACTGAAGCTTTCTTT.

The V gene is TRBV5-4, the J gene TRBJ1-6; TRBD1 is a possible D gene (6 bases). Trimming shortened V by 0 bases and J by 10 bases, and 20 bases separated the two germline ends. CDR3 length equals 17 residues. Germline CDR1 SGHNT, CDR2 YYREEE (reference sequence). The CDR3 spells CASSLGGRGGLVSPLHF. The CDR3 DNA is TGTGCCAGCAGCTTGGGGGGTCGGGGGGGCCTAGTCTCACCCCTCCACTTT.

This chain links TRBV7-6 with TRBJ2-1; D remains ambiguous. From germline, CDR1 is SGHVS and CDR2 FNYEAQ. The CDR3 length is 15 residues. The V end was cut by 1 base, the J end by 1 base, with 8 bases between. The CDR3 is CASSLEVRSYNEQFF. The DNA of the CDR3 is TGTGCCAGCAGCTTAGAAGTTAGGTCCTACAATGAGCAGTTCTTC.

In regard to this clonotype: A junction end diverges from the germline sequence, so it may reflect a read error. The genes are TRBV6-8 and TRBJ1-1; D unresolved. Germline loops: CDR1 MNHGY, CDR2 SAAAGT. This CDR3 spans 15 amino acids. The CDR3 bases are TGTGCCAACAGTTACCCGGACGCTATGGAGCCTGAAGCTTTCTTT. This gives the protein CANSYPDAMEPEAFF.

The chain carries TRBV7-2 and TRBJ1-6; D is uncertain. The V gene lost 1 base and the J gene lost 10 bases, with 14 bases spanning the gap. The CDR3 is 15 amino acids. Germline CDR1 is SGHTA and CDR2 is FQGNSA. The CDR3 protein is CASSLVVLPGSPLHF. CDR3 coding DNA: TGTGCCAGCAGCTTAGTGGTCCTCCCGGGATCACCCCTCCACTTT.

V is TRBV10-3 and J is TRBJ1-1; D unclear. Germline CDR1 ENHRY, CDR2 SYGVKD. V was shortened by 6 bases and J by 5 bases, with 13 bases between the two germline ends. The CDR3 consists of 13 residues. DNA of the CDR3: TGTGCCATCAGCTCCGAGCTGGTGACTGAAGCTTTCTTT. Protein sequence: CAISSELVTEAFF.

V usage is TRBV5-1 and J usage is TRBJ2-7, with D possibly being TRBD1 (6 bases). This CDR3 has 14 residues. The V and J ends lost 0 bases and 2 bases respectively, with 9 bases between them. CDR1 and CDR2 (germline): SGHRS, YFSETQ. The CDR3 loop is CASSLGDTTYEQYF. CDR3 sequence (DNA): TGCGCCAGCAGCTTGGGGGACACCACCTACGAGCAGTACTTC.

This clonotype has a count of ten or more. V usage is TRBV6-1 and J usage is TRBJ1-2; no reliable D call. CDR3 length: 13 amino acids. V shed 6 bases and J shed 4 bases, with 12 bases lying between them. Germline assignment: CDR1 MNHNS and CDR2 SASEGT. CDR3 in DNA: TGTGCCAGCAGCCTCGGGAGGGTCTATGGCTACACCTTC. Translation gives CASSLGRVYGYTF.

This clonotype was seen many times. The chain has TRBV7-2 and TRBJ2-7; D unclear. The V gene's germline CDR1 is SGHTA and CDR2 FQGNSA. V lost 2 bases to trimming and J lost 2 bases, with 10 bases between them. This CDR3 comprises 14 residues. Written as DNA, the CDR3 is TGTGCCAGCAGCTTAAACGTATTCCCCTACGAGCAGTACTTC. Residues: CASSLNVFPYEQYF.

CDR3 in amino acids: CASSSMARNTEAFF. The DNA of the CDR3 is TGTGCCAGCAGCTCTATGGCTCGGAACACTGAAGCTTTCTTT. The V call is TRBV7-2, the J call TRBJ1-1, with D uncertain. Germline CDR1 SGHTA, CDR2 FQGNSA. V shed 4 bases and J shed 1 base, with 10 bases lying between them. This CDR3 is 14 amino acids long.

This clonotype was seen a handful of times. This chain connects TRBV12-3 or TRBV12-4 to TRBJ2-1; D is undetermined. Trimming pared 5 bases from V and 9 bases from J, leaving 17 bases between. The CDR3 is 14 amino acids. The CDR3 loop is CASSPSVLVGEQFF. The CDR3 DNA follows: TGTGCCAGCAGTCCCTCCGTCTTAGTCGGTGAGCAGTTCTTC.